This TCR beta chain appears in the sequencing data of a study of blood T cell repertoires in COVID-19. About the research overall: The samples span acute and convalescent COVID-19 from the United States, Italy and Spain. T cells, B-cell-depleted T cells, or PBMCs provided the cDNA or gDNA that served as material.

Profiling relied on immunoSEQ multiplex PCR, and the TCRdb table lists in-frame clones only, not all of them. The sample yields about 160,000 clones, 80% seen once. Two consecutive negative NP/OP PCR tests, clearance, or resolved symptoms defined Cohort 3 recovery. The sequence derives from a man between 40 and 49 years old who had recovered from COVID-19. Sample: PBMCs or T cells enriched from blood (not recorded which).

The CDR3 reads CASSYGTGLSYEQYF. The CDR3 DNA reads TGTGCCAGCAGTTACGGGACAGGGCTTTCCTACGAGCAGTACTTC. The J gene is TRBJ2-7, the V gene TRBV6-2 or TRBV6-3; TRBD1 aligns across 9 bases. CDR1 MNHEY and CDR2 SVGEGT come from the germline V gene. The V segment lost 2 bases and the J segment 1 base; nucleotides outside the gene matches: 3. The CDR3 has 15 residues.